This T cell receptor beta chain was observed in a study of PD-1 and CTLA-4 blockade in melanoma. This clone was recorded only once. TCRdb's table, derived via immunoSEQ multiplex PCR, lists solely in-frame clones and lacks some. The profile shows 10,000 or so clones, roughly four fifths of them singletons. The V end lost 5 bases, the J end lost 3 bases, and 4 bases lay between the germline ends. The CDR3 sequence is 11 residues long. Germline V gene lookup returns CDR1 GTSNPN and CDR2 SVGIG (reference sequence). The TCR originated in a human donor with melanoma. The chain links TRBV30 to TRBJ2-2; D is uncertain. The input for sequencing was CD8+ T cells from peripheral blood, taken from a patient given anti-PD-1 treatment. In nucleotides, the CDR3 is TGTGCCTGGGCCTACACCGGGGAGCTGTTTTTT. Encoded protein: CAWAYTGELFF.